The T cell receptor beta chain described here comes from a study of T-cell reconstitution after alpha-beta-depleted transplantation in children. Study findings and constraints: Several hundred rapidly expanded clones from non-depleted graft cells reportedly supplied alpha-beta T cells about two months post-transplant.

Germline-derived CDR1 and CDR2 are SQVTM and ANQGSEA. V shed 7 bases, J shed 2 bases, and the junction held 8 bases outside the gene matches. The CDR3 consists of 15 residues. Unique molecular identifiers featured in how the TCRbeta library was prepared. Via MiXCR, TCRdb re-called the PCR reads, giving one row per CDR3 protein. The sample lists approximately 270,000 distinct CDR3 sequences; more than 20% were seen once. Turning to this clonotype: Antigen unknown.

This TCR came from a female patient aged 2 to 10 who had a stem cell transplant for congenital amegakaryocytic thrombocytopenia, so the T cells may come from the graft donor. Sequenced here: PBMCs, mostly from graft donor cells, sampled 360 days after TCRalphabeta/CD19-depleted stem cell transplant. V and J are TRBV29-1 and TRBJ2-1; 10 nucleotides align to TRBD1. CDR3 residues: CSAGEGQGTYNEQFF. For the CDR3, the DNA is TGCAGCGCCGGAGAGGGACAGGGGACCTACAATGAGCAGTTCTTC.